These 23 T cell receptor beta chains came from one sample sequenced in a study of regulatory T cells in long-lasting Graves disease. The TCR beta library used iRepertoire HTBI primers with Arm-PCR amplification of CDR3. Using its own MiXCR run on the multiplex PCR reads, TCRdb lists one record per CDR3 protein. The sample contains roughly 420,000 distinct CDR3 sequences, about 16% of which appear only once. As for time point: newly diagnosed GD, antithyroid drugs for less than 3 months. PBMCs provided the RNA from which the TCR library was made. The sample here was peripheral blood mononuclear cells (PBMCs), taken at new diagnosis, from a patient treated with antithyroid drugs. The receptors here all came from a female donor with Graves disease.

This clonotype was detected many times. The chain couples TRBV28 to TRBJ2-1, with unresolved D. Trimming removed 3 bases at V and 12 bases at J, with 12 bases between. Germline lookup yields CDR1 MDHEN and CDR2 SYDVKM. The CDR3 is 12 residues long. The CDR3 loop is CASSLKGYGQFF. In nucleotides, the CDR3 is TGTGCCAGCAGTTTGAAAGGGTATGGGCAGTTCTTC. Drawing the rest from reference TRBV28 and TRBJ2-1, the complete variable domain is DVKVTQSSRYLVKRTGEKVFLECVQDMDHENMFWYRQDPGLGLRLIYFSYDVKMKEKGDIPEGYSVSREKKERFSLILESASTNQTSMYLCASSLKGYGQFFGPGTRLTVL.

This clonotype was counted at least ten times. Here the CDR3 DNA reads TGTGCCAGCAGTTTGTATGGGACCGAGCAGTACTTC. Its translation: CASSLYGTEQYF. J is TRBJ2-7 and V is TRBV12-3 or TRBV12-4; D assignment may be TRBD1 or TRBD2 (5 bases each). The CDR3 totals 12 residues. V was pared by 3 bases and J by 6 bases, with 9 bases between.

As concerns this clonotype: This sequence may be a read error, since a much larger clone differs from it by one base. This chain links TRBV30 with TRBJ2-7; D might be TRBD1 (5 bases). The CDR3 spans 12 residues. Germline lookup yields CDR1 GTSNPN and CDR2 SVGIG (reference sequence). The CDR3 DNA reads TGTGCCTGGACAGGGCTTTCCTACGAGCAGCACTTC. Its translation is CAWTGLSYEQHF.

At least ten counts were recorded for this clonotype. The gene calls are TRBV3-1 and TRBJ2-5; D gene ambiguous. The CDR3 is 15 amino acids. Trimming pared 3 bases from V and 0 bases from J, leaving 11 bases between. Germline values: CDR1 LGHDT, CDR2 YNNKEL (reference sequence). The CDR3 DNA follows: TGTGCCAGCAGCCAGCCTTGGACCTACCAAGAGACCCAGTACTTC. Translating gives CASSQPWTYQETQYF.

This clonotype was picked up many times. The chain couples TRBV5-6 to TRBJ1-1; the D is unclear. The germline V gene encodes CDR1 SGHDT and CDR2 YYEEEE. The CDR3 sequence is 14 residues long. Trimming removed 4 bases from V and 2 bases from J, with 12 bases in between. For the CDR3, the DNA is TGTGCCAGCAGCGACGGCACTTTTAACACTGAAGCTTTCTTT. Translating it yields CASSDGTFNTEAFF. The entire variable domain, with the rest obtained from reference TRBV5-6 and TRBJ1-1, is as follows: DAGVTQSPTHLIKTRGQQVTLRCSPKSGHDTVSWYQQALGQGPQFIFQYYEEEERQRGNFPDRFSGHQFPNYSSELNVNALLLGDSALYLCASSDGTFNTEAFFGQGTRLTVV.

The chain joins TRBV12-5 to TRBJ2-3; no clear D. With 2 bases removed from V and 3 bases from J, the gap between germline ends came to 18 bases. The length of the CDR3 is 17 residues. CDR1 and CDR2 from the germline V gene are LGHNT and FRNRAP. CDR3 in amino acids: CASGLSALVGWTDTQYF. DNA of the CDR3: TGTGCTAGTGGTTTGTCCGCCCTTGTGGGGTGGACAGATACGCAGTATTTT.

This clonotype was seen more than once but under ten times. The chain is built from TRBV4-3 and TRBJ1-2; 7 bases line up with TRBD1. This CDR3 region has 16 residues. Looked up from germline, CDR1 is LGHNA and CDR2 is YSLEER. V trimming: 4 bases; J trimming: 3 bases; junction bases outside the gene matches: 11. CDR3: CASSLRQGGGDYGYTF. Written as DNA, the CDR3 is TGCGCCAGCAGCCTCAGACAGGGAGGAGGGGACTATGGCTACACCTTC.

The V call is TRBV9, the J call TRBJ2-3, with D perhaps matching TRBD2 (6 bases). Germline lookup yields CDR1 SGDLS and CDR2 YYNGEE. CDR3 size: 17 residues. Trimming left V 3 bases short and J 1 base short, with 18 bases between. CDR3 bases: TGTGCCAGCAGCGCAGGTAGAACGGGAGAGGGCACAGATACGCAGTATTTT. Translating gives CASSAGRTGEGTDTQYF.

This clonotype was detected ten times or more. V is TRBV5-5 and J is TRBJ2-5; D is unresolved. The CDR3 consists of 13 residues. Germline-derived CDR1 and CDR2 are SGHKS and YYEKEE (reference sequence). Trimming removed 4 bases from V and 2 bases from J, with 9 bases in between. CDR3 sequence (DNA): TGTGCCAGCAGCCCTTACACACAAGAGACCCAGTACTTC. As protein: CASSPYTQETQYF.

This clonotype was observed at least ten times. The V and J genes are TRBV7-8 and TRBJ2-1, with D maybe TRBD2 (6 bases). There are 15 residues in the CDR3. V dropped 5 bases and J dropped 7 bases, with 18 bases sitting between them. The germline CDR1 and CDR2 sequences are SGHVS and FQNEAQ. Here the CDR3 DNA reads TGTGCCAGCAGCCGGGCGAGGGCCGGAGGGAATGAGCAGTTCTTC. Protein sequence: CASSRARAGGNEQFF.

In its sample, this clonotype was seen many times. The CDR3 spells CASSHPLSGGPTDTQYF. The DNA for the CDR3 is TGTGCCAGCAGCCACCCTCTTAGCGGGGGGCCCACAGATACGCAGTATTTT. The rearrangement links TRBV13 to TRBJ2-3; TRBD2 agrees at 10 bases. The CDR3 is made up of 17 amino acids. Trimming at V came to 5 bases and at J to 2 bases, leaving 10 bases not matched to a gene. Germline CDR1 PRHDT, CDR2 FYEKMQ (reference sequence).

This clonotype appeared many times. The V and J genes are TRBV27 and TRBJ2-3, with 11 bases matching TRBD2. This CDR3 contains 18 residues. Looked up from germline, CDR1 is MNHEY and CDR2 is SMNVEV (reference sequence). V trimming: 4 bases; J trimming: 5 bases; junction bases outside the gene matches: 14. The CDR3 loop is CASSSLSYSGRAIDTQYF. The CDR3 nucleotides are TGTGCCAGCAGTTCTTTATCATATAGCGGGAGGGCCATAGATACGCAGTATTTT.

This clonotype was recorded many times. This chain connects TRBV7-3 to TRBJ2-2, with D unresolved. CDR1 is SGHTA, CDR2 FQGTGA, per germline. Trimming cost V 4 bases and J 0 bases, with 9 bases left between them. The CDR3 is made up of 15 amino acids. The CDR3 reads CASSSRLANTGELFF. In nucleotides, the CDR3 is TGTGCCAGCAGCTCCCGACTCGCGAACACCGGGGAGCTGTTTTTT. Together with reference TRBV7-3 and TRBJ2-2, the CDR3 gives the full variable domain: GAGVSQTPSNKVTEKGKYVELRCDPISGHTALYWYRQSLGQGPEFLIYFQGTGAADDSGLPNDRFFAVRPEGSVSTLKIQRTERGDSAVYLCASSSRLANTGELFFGEGSRLTVL.

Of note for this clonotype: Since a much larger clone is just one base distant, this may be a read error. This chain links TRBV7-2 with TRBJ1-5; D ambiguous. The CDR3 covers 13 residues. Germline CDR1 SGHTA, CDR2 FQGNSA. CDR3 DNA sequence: TGTGCCTGCAGCCCTGGACCCAATCAGCCCCAGCATTTT. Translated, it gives CACSPGPNQPQHF.

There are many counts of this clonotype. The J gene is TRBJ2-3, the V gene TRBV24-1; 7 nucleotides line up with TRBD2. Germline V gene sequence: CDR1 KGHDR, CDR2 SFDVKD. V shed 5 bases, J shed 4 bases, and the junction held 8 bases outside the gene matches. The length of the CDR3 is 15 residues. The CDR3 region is CATSVASGGADTQYF. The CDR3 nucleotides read TGTGCCACCAGTGTGGCTAGCGGAGGGGCAGATACGCAGTATTTT.

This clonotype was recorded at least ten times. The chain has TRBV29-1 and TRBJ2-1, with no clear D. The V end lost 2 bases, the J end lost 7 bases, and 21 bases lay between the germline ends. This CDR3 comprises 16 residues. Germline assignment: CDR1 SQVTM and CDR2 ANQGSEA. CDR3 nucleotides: TGCAGCGTTGAAAACTACGAATTCAATGGCCGGAATGAGCAGTTCTTC. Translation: CSVENYEFNGRNEQFF.

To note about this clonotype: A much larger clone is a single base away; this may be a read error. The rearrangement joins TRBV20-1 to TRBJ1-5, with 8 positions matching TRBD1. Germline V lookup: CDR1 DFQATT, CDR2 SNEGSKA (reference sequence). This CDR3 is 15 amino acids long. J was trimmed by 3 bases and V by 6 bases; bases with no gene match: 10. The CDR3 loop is CSAALSGQVNQPQHF. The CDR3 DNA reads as TGCAGTGCAGCACTTTCGGGACAGGTCAATCAGCCCCAGCATTTT.

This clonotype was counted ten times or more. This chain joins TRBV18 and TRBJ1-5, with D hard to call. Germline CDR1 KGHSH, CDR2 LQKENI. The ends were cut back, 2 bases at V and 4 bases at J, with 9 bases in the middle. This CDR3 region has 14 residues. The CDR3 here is CASSPGRSNQPQHF. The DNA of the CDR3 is TGTGCCAGCTCACCAGGGCGGAGTAATCAGCCCCAGCATTTT.

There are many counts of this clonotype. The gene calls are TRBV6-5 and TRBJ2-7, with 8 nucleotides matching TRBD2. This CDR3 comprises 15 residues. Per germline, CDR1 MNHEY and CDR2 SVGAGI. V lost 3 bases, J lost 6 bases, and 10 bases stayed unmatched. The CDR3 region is CASSYNSGSRGEQYF. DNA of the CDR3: TGTGCCAGCAGTTATAACAGCGGGAGCCGCGGCGAGCAGTACTTC.

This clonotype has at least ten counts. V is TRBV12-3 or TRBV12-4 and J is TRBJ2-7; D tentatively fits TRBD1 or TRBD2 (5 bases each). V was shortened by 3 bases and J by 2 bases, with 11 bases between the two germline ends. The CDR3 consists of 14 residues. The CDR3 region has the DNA TGTGCCAGCAGTTTGAGGGGCGATGCCTACGAGCAGTACTTC. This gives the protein CASSLRGDAYEQYF.

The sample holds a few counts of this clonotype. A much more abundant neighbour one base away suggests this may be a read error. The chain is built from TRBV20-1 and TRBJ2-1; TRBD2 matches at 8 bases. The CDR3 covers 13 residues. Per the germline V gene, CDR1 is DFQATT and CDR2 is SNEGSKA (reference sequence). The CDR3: CTVGGGTNSEQFF. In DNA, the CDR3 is TGCACTGTGGGCGGGGGGACGAACTCCGAGCAGTTCTTC.

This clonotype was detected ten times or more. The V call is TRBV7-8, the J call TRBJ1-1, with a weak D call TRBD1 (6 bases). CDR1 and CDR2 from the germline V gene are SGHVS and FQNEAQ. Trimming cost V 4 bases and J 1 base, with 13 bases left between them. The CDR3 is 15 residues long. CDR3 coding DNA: TGTGCCAGCAGCTGGACGGGCAGGGGGAACACTGAAGCTTTCTTT. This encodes CASSWTGRGNTEAFF. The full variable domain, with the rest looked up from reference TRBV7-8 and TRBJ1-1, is GAGVSQSPRYKVAKRGQDVALRCDPISGHVSLFWYQQALGQGPEFLTYFQNEAQLDKSGLPSDRFFAERPEGSVSTLKIQRTQQEDSAVYLCASSWTGRGNTEAFFGQGTRLTVV.

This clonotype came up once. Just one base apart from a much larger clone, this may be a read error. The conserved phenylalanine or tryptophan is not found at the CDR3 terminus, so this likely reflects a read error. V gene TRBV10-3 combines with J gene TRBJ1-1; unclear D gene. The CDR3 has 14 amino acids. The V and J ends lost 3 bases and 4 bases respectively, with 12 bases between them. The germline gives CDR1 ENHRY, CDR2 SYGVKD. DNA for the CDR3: TGTGCCATCAGTGACCACAGCCGGGGCACTGAAGCTTTCCTT. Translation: CAISDHSRGTEAFL.